Listed below are T cell receptor beta chains from one sample, sequenced in a study of blood T cell repertoires in COVID-19. Clones were sequenced by immunoSEQ multiplex PCR, and TCRdb holds only the in-frame ones, with some missing. The table lists approximately 200,000 clones, about 85% of them singletons. What was sequenced was peripheral blood. The origin of the receptors is a woman aged 80 or older with COVID-19, enrolled during active disease. Both conserved end residues are part of each CDR3. The D gene is left open where the match is weak. The size entry is marked missing in some rows and otherwise reads once, few, many or a size class.

J | size | V | length | D | DNA | CDR3
TRBJ2-1 | . | TRBV27 | 18 | TRBD1 | TGTGCCAGCAGTTGTGACTTTACAGGGGCCTTTCGGTACAATGAGCAGTTCTTC | CASSCDFTGAFRYNEQFF
TRBJ2-5 | . | TRBV19 | 13 | TRBD2 | TGTGCCACCTCGGGGGGGCGGCAAGAGACCCAGTACTTC | CATSGGRQETQYF
TRBJ1-4 | . | TRBV3-1/TRBV3-2 | 17 | . | TGTGCCAGCAGCCAAAGACAGGAGGGGGGGGTTAGAGAAAAACTGTTTTTT | CASSQRQEGGVREKLFF
TRBJ1-2 | . | TRBV6-5 | 15 | . | TGTGCCAGCGGGACCCAGGGGACGATCAGCTATGGCTACACCTTC | CASGTQGTISYGYTF
TRBJ2-7 | . | TRBV3-1/TRBV3-2 | 11 | . | TGTGCCAGCAGCCAAGAGGCCGAGCAGTACTTC | CASSQEAEQYF
TRBJ1-2 | once | TRBV28 | 13 | . | TGTGCCAGCAGTTTATGGACCCAGGCTGGCTACACCTTC | CASSLWTQAGYTF
TRBJ1-1 | . | TRBV29-1 | 14 | TRBD1 | TGCAGCGGGGGGGACAGGGGAGGAGGCACTGAAGCTTTCTTT | CSGGDRGGGTEAFF
TRBJ2-3 | . | TRBV4-2 | 17 | TRBD2 | TGTGCCAGCAGCCGCGAACCCGGACTAGCGGGGACAGATACGCAGTATTTT | CASSREPGLAGTDTQYF
TRBJ2-2 | once | TRBV3-1/TRBV3-2 | 15 | TRBD1 | TGTGCCAGCAGCCTGGGACAGGGAGGTACCGGGGAGCTGTTTTTT | CASSLGQGGTGELFF
TRBJ2-7 | . | TRBV29-1 | 14 | . | TGCAGCGTGGGGGACACCTCTTACTCCTACGAGCAGTACTTC | CSVGDTSYSYEQYF
TRBJ1-6 | . | TRBV3-1/TRBV3-2 | 14 | . | TGTGCCAGCAGCTCACAGGGTGTTAATTCACCCCTCCACTTT | CASSSQGVNSPLHF
TRBJ1-1 | . | TRBV7-2 | 15 | TRBD1 | TGTGCCAGCAGCGCAAGAGCAGGGGGTATCACTGAAGCTTTCTTT | CASSARAGGITEAFF
TRBJ1-2 | . | TRBV12-5 | 13 | TRBD1 | TGTGCTAGTGGAGTCGGGACAGGGGGTGGGTACACCTTC | CASGVGTGGGYTF